The T cell receptor (beta chain) under discussion was sequenced for a study of T cells in Graves' hyperthyroidism and ophthalmopathy. Study conclusions and caveats: Progression to ophthalmopathy was predicted a median of roughly 6.8 months early. Blood also carried most thyroid clonotypes expanded above 0.001.

Germline-derived CDR1 and CDR2 are SGHRS and YFSETQ. The CDR3 is 13 residues long. V lost 4 bases to trimming and J lost 4 bases, with 11 bases between them. In the case of this clonotype: As yet, its antigen is unknown.

It was RNA transcripts that yielded the amplified TCR beta CDR3 regions. The HTBI primer set drove a first-round RT-PCR of the TCR CDR3. TCRdb re-derived calls from the multiplex PCR reads in MiXCR, one entry per CDR3 protein. In the table there are hundreds of thousands of distinct CDR3 sequences, 14% to 15% of which are singletons. This sample holds PBMCs from about 9.3 ml fresh peripheral blood. The receptor was derived from a woman between 40 and 50 years old with Graves' ophthalmopathy. The sample was blood. The chain joins TRBV5-1 to TRBJ1-1, with D possibly TRBD1 on 6 matching bases. DNA of the CDR3: TGCGCCAGCAGCCGAACAGGGATCACTGAAGCTTTCTTT. It encodes CASSRTGITEAFF.